This T cell receptor beta chain is from a study of T cells after yellow fever vaccination. Study-wide context: Preparation of fractions with low cell numbers was performed using SMART-Seq v4 Ultra Low Input.

Synthesis of TCR cDNA relied on 5'RACE template switching, which attached a universal primer site and UMIs. A single record per CDR3 protein comes from TCRdb applying MiXCR to the 5' RACE reads. The table has some 170,000 distinct CDR3 sequences, around 9.7% seen once; the top ten hold 35% to 40%. Concerning this clonotype itself: Its matching antigen is unknown.

CDR3 length equals 13 residues. Germline values: CDR1 MNHEY, CDR2 SMNVEV (reference sequence). V dropped 9 bases and J dropped 4; count of bases not matched to a gene: 6. Study-level points and caveats: The study found a weaker secondary response that peaked faster, day 5 versus 15. Clones that expanded after primary vaccination mostly reappeared after the booster (96% CD4, 70% to 90% CD8).

This clonotype was sampled from a man between 18 and 35 years old who received the YFV17D yellow fever vaccine. The chain links TRBV27 to TRBJ2-1, with TRBD2 matching over 7 bases. The sample in question was CD8+ T cells sorted from PBMCs, obtained 45 days after the yellow fever booster vaccination. CDR3 in amino acids: CASGLAEYNEQFF. The CDR3 DNA reads TGTGCCAGTGGGCTAGCGGAGTACAATGAGCAGTTCTTC.